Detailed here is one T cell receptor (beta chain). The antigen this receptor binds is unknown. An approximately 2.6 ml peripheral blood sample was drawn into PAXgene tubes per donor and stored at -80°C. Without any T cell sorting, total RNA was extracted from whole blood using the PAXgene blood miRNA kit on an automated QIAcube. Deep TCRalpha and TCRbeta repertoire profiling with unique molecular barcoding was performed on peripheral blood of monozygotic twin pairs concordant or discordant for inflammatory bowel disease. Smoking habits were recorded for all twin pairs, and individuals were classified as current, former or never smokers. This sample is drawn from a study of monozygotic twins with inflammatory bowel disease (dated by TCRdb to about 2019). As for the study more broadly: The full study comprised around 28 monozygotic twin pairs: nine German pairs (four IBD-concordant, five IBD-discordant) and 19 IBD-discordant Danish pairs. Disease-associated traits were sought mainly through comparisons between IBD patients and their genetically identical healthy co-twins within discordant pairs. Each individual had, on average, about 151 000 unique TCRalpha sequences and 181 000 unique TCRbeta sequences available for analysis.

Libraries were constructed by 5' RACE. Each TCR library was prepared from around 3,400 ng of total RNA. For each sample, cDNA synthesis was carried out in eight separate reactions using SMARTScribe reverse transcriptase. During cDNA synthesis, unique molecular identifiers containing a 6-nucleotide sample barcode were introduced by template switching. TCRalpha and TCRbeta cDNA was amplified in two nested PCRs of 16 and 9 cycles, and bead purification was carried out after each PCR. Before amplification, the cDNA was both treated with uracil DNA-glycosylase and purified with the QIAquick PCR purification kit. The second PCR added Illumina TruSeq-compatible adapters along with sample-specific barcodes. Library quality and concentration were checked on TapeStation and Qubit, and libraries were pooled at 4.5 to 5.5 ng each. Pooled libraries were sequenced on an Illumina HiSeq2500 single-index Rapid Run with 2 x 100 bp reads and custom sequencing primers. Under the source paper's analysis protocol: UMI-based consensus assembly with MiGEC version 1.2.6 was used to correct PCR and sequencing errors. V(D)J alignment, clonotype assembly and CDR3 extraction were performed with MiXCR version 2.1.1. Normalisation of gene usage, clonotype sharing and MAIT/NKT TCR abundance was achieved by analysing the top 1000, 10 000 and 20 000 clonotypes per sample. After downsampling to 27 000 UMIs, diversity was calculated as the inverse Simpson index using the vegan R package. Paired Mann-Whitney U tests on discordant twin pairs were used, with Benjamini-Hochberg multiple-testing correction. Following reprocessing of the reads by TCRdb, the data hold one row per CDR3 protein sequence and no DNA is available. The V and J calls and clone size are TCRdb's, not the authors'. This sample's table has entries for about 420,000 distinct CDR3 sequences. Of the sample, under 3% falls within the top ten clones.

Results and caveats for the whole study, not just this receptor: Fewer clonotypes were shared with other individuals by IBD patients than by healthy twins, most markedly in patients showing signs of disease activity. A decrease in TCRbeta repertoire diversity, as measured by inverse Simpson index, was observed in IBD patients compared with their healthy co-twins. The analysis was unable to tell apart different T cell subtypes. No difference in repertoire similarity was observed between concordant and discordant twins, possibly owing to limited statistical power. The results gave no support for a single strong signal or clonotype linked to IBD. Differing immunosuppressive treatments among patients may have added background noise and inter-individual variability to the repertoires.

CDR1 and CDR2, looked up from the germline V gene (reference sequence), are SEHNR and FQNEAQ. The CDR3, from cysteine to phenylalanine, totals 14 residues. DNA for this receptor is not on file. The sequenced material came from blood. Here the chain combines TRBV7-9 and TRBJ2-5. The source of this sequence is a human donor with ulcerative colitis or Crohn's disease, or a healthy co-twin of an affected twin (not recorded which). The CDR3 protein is CASSSTRRGETQYF. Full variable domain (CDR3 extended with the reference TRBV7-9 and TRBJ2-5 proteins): DTGVSQNPRHKITKRGQNVTFRCDPISEHNRLYWYRQTLGQGPEFLTYFQNEAQLEKSRLLSDRFSAERPKGSFSTLEIQRTEQGDSAMYLCASSSTRRGETQYFGPGTRLLVL.